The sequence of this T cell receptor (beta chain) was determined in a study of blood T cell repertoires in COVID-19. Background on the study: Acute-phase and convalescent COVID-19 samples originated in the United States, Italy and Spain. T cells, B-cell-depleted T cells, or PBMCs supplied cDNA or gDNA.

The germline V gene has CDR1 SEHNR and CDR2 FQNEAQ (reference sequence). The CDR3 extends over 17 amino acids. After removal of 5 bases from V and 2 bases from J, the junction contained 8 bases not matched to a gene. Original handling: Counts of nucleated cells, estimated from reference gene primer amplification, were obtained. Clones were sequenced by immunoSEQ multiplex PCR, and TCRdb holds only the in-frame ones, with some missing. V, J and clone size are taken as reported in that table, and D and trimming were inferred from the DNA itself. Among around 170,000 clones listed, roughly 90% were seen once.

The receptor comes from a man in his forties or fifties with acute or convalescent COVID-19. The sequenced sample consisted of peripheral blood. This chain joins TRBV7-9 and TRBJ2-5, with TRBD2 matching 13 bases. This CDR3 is CASSPGLAGVLQETQYF. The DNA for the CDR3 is TGTGCCAGCAGCCCCGGACTAGCGGGGGTGCTACAAGAGACCCAGTACTTC.